Shown below are 27 T cell receptor beta chains from a single sample sequenced in a study of response to subunit inactivated influenza vaccine. TCRdb recomputed calls from the RT-PCR reads with MiXCR, one row per CDR3 protein. The sample holds hundreds of thousands of distinct CDR3 sequences, approximately 15% seen once. The sample here was PBMCs from blood, taken 14 to 15 days before vaccination. These receptors came from a man aged 45-65 years who received an inactivated influenza vaccine.

J is TRBJ2-1 and V is TRBV7-2; 7 positions match TRBD2. The CDR3 is 13 residues long. Germline V gene sequence: CDR1 SGHTA, CDR2 FQGNSA. V lost 5 bases, J lost 12 bases, and 10 bases stayed unmatched. The CDR3 DNA is TGTGCCAGCAGCCCTCAGAGGACTAGGGGGCAGTTCTTC. Amino acids: CASSPQRTRGQFF.

In its sample, this clonotype was seen a few times. This chain links TRBV6-1 with TRBJ1-2, with D maybe TRBD1 (5 bases). V dropped 0 bases and J dropped 2 bases, with 10 bases sitting between them. The CDR3 contains 15 residues. The germline V gene has CDR1 MNHNS and CDR2 SASEGT. This CDR3 reads CASSEAWTLNYGYTF. CDR3 bases: TGTGCCAGCAGTGAAGCCTGGACACTAAACTATGGCTACACCTTC.

The rearrangement joins TRBV12-5 to TRBJ2-5; TRBD2 might be the D (6 bases). The V end lost 5 bases, the J end lost 3 bases, and 19 bases lay between the germline ends. The CDR3 runs to 16 residues. Per the germline V gene, CDR1 is LGHNT and CDR2 is FRNRAP. Here the CDR3 reads CASGPPGRDVEETQYF. The DNA of the CDR3 is TGTGCTAGTGGTCCCCCGGGGCGGGACGTGGAAGAGACCCAGTACTTC.

V usage is TRBV30 and J usage is TRBJ2-7, with 8 bases matching TRBD1. V dropped 2 bases and J dropped 5; count of bases not matched to a gene: 5. CDR3 size: 13 residues. Germline V gene data show CDR1 as GTSNPN and CDR2 as SVGIG (reference sequence). The CDR3 DNA sequence: TGTGCCTGGAGTACCGACAGGGGCGACGAGCAGTACTTC. This gives the protein CAWSTDRGDEQYF.

This clonotype was found a few times. The V and J genes are TRBV3-1 and TRBJ2-1; D call uncertain. Germline V CDR1 and CDR2: LGHDT, YNNKEL (reference sequence). The CDR3 has 14 amino acids. The germline V and J ends were trimmed by 5 bases and 8 bases, with 16 bases remaining between them. For the CDR3, the DNA is TGTGCCAGCAGCAGGGCCATCTTTAACGATGAGCAGTTCTTC. It translates to CASSRAIFNDEQFF.

The chain has TRBV20-1 and TRBJ2-7; 9 nucleotides line up with TRBD2. The trim removed 8 bases at V and 7 bases at J, leaving 12 bases unmatched. Germline V gene data show CDR1 as DFQATT and CDR2 as SNEGSKA (reference sequence). The length of the CDR3 is 13 residues. The CDR3 region has the DNA TGCAGTCCCTCCGGGACTAGCACTGGGGAGCAGTACTTC. Translation: CSPSGTSTGEQYF.

This clonotype showed up just a few times. The chain is built from TRBV10-3 and TRBJ1-2; D gene uncertain. Trimming removed 2 bases from V and 2 bases from J, with 0 bases in between. From germline, CDR1 is ENHRY and CDR2 SYGVKD. There are 11 residues in the CDR3. CDR3: CAISENYGYTF. In DNA form, the CDR3 reads TGTGCCATCAGTGAGAACTATGGCTACACCTTC.

This clonotype was seen repeatedly, ten times or more. This sequence joins TRBV20-1 and TRBJ1-2; no definite D call. V was clipped by 6 bases and J by 1 base, with 12 bases between them. Germline CDR1 reads DFQATT; CDR2 reads SNEGSKA (reference sequence). This CDR3 comprises 13 residues. Here the CDR3 DNA reads TGCAGTGCAGAACAGCTTTTTAACTATGGCTACACCTTC. It specifies CSAEQLFNYGYTF.

The gene calls are TRBV2 and TRBJ2-1; 12 positions match TRBD2. The CDR3 totals 18 residues. In germline, CDR1 is SNHLY, CDR2 FYNNEI. V trimming: 11 bases; J trimming: 0 bases; junction bases outside the gene matches: 14. CDR3 sequence: CALSKTSGGTSSYNEQFF. The CDR3 DNA follows: TGTGCCCTCAGCAAGACTAGCGGGGGAACGAGCTCCTACAATGAGCAGTTCTTC.

This clonotype was counted a few times. This chain connects TRBV7-2 to TRBJ2-7, with TRBD1 identical over 7 bases. The CDR3 is made up of 13 amino acids. The trim removed 5 bases at V and 5 bases at J, leaving 6 bases unmatched. Germline V gene lookup returns CDR1 SGHTA and CDR2 FQGNSA. CDR3 sequence: CASSNRQGNEQYF. The CDR3 DNA reads TGTGCCAGCAGCAACCGACAGGGAAACGAGCAGTACTTC.

The V and J genes are TRBV11-1 and TRBJ2-6, with 10 nucleotides matching TRBD1. The trim removed 4 bases at V and 1 base at J, leaving 10 bases unmatched. CDR1 is SGHAT, CDR2 FQDESV, per germline (reference sequence). This CDR3 comprises 19 residues. The chain's CDR3 is CASSSYRDRGESGANVLTF. The DNA of the CDR3 is TGTGCCAGCAGCTCTTACCGGGACAGGGGAGAATCTGGGGCCAACGTCCTGACTTTC.

The chain has TRBV28 and TRBJ2-5; 7 nucleotides line up with TRBD2. V was pared by 6 bases and J by 2 bases, with 12 bases of the junction left unmatched. The CDR3 is 16 amino acids. Germline lookup yields CDR1 MDHEN and CDR2 SYDVKM. The CDR3 protein is CASRIGGGGWQETQYF. In DNA form, the CDR3 reads TGTGCCAGCAGAATAGGCGGGGGAGGATGGCAAGAGACCCAGTACTTC. Complete variable domain (other parts from reference TRBV28 and TRBJ2-5): DVKVTQSSRYLVKRTGEKVFLECVQDMDHENMFWYRQDPGLGLRLIYFSYDVKMKEKGDIPEGYSVSREKKERFSLILESASTNQTSMYLCASRIGGGGWQETQYFGPGTRLLVL.

The V and J genes are TRBV6-5 and TRBJ2-7; a possible D gene is TRBD1 (6 bases). Germline V gives CDR1 MNHEY, CDR2 SVGAGI. Trimming removed 2 bases at V and 2 bases at J, with 13 bases between. The CDR3 is made up of 15 amino acids. CDR3 in amino acids: CASSYTTGIPYEQYF. The CDR3 coding sequence is TGTGCCAGCAGTTACACTACAGGGATCCCCTACGAGCAGTACTTC.

This clonotype appeared many times. The V and J genes are TRBV5-1 and TRBJ2-1, with a tentative D call TRBD2 (6 bases). V shed 2 bases and J shed 7 bases, with 16 bases lying between them. This CDR3 has 15 amino acids. CDR1 and CDR2 from the germline V gene are SGHRS and YFSETQ. CDR3 residues: CASSFWRASGNEQFF. The DNA of the CDR3 is TGCGCCAGCAGCTTTTGGAGGGCCAGTGGAAATGAGCAGTTCTTC.

There are a few counts of this clonotype. The chain is built from TRBV12-3 or TRBV12-4 and TRBJ2-1, with 7 bases matching TRBD2. V trimming: 1 base; J trimming: 8 bases; junction bases outside the gene matches: 8. This CDR3 has 15 residues. In nucleotides, the CDR3 is TGTGCCAGCAGTTTAGATGGGAGCGGGGTCGATGAGCAGTTCTTC. Translated, it gives CASSLDGSGVDEQFF.

The chain joins TRBV7-9 to TRBJ2-3; D possibly corresponds to TRBD2 (5 bases). The CDR3 sequence is 16 residues long. Trimming removed 5 bases at V and 5 bases at J, with 20 bases between. Germline lookup yields CDR1 SEHNR and CDR2 FQNEAQ (reference sequence). The CDR3 sequence is CASSPWARSRGDTQYF. CDR3 bases: TGTGCCAGCAGCCCCTGGGCCCGCTCCCGGGGAGATACGCAGTATTTT. Using reference TRBV7-9 and TRBJ2-3 for the parts outside the CDR3, the full variable domain is DTGVSQNPRHKITKRGQNVTFRCDPISEHNRLYWYRQTLGQGPEFLTYFQNEAQLEKSRLLSDRFSAERPKGSFSTLEIQRTEQGDSAMYLCASSPWARSRGDTQYFGPGTRLTVL.

This clonotype was detected a few times. The V and J genes are TRBV7-9 and TRBJ1-2; 7 bases align to TRBD1. Per germline, CDR1 SEHNR and CDR2 FQNEAQ (reference sequence). This CDR3 comprises 15 residues. Unmatched junction bases numbered 6, after V lost 4 bases and J lost 1 base. CDR3: CASSYRDSLNYGYTF. CDR3 coding DNA: TGTGCCAGCAGCTACCGGGACAGCCTTAACTATGGCTACACCTTC.

This clonotype has a handful of counts. V usage is TRBV7-2 and J usage is TRBJ2-2; D might be TRBD1 (6 bases). V lost 6 bases, J lost 2 bases, and 16 bases lay in between. CDR3 length: 16 amino acids. CDR1 and CDR2 (germline): SGHTA, FQGNSA. For the CDR3, the DNA is TGTGCCAGCAGTACTCTAGGGACAACCAACACCGGGGAGCTGTTTTTT. It specifies CASSTLGTTNTGELFF.

This clonotype appeared many times. The chain carries TRBV4-2 and TRBJ1-5; 7 bases match TRBD1. Germline V CDR1 and CDR2: LGHNA, YNFKEQ. Losses at the gene ends were 4 bases for V and 7 bases for J; bases not matched to a gene: 10. The CDR3 has 15 residues. This chain's CDR3 is CASSPETGPKQPQHF. The DNA of the CDR3 is TGTGCCAGCAGCCCAGAGACAGGGCCCAAGCAGCCCCAGCATTTT.

CDR3 loop: CASSLDPSGGETQYF. The CDR3 bases are TGTGCCAGCAGCTTAGACCCTAGCGGAGGAGAGACCCAGTACTTC. This chain links TRBV11-1 with TRBJ2-5; 7 bases line up with TRBD2. The CDR3 is made up of 15 amino acids. Germline V gene sequence: CDR1 SGHAT, CDR2 FQDESV (reference sequence). The V gene end was trimmed by 1 base and the J gene end by 4 bases; junction bases not matched to a gene: 6.

The rearrangement joins TRBV12-3 or TRBV12-4 to TRBJ2-2, with D possibly being TRBD2 (6 bases). CDR3 length: 18 residues. Trimming removed 5 bases at V and 4 bases at J, with 23 bases between. The DNA for the CDR3 is TGTGCCAGCAGTATTTTTCCGACGGAGGGATTGGGCACCGGGGAGCTGTTTTTT. Protein product: CASSIFPTEGLGTGELFF.

The V gene is TRBV20-1, the J gene TRBJ2-7, with a weak D call TRBD2 (6 bases). The CDR3 contains 13 residues. V dropped 3 bases and J dropped 5 bases, with 14 bases sitting between them. Germline V gives CDR1 DFQATT, CDR2 SNEGSKA (reference sequence). The CDR3 nucleotides are TGCAGTGCTAGTGGTGGGGAGGTCGACGAGCAGTACTTC. Translating it yields CSASGGEVDEQYF.

This clonotype was observed at least ten times. V gene TRBV12-3 or TRBV12-4 combines with J gene TRBJ1-3; 8 nucleotides match TRBD1. The CDR3 extends over 16 amino acids. V shed 6 bases and J 0 bases; nucleotides not matched to a gene: 7. CDR3 nucleotides: TGTGCCAGCAGCCGGGGACAGGCGACCTCTGGAAACACCATATATTTT. Protein sequence: CASSRGQATSGNTIYF.

The chain combines TRBV3-1 with TRBJ1-1; D unclear. Looked up from germline, CDR1 is LGHDT and CDR2 is YNNKEL (reference sequence). V was cut by 0 bases and J by 0 bases, with 8 bases left in between. CDR3 length: 15 amino acids. DNA for the CDR3: TGTGCCAGCAGCCAAGAACCAACCATGAACACTGAAGCTTTCTTT. Its protein is CASSQEPTMNTEAFF.

In its sample, this clonotype was seen a few times. In nucleotides, the CDR3 is TGTGCCAGCAGCTTAGAGCGGGGGGCCTCCCTTACCGGGGAGCTGTTTTTT. Translating gives CASSLERGASLTGELFF. The chain is built from TRBV7-6 and TRBJ2-2; 9 bases line up with TRBD2. Germline CDR1 is SGHVS and CDR2 is FNYEAQ. V was pared by 1 base and J by 5 bases, with 8 bases of the junction left unmatched. This CDR3 comprises 17 residues.

The chain carries TRBV12-3 or TRBV12-4 and TRBJ2-7; 7 bases line up with TRBD2. CDR3 length: 12 residues. The CDR3 sequence: CASAGVGYEQYF. CDR3 in DNA: TGTGCAAGCGCGGGAGTGGGGTACGAGCAGTACTTC.

This clonotype was recorded a few times. The rearrangement links TRBV28 to TRBJ1-1; no reliable D call. The V gene's germline CDR1 is MDHEN and CDR2 SYDVKM. With 2 bases removed from V and 3 bases from J, the gap between germline ends came to 10 bases. CDR3 size: 14 residues. The CDR3 reads CASSLRVQDTEAFF. CDR3 coding DNA: TGTGCCAGCAGTTTAAGGGTTCAGGACACTGAAGCTTTCTTT.